The rows below give T cell receptor beta chains drawn from one sample of a study of PD-1 blockade in classical Hodgkin lymphoma. Generated by immunoSEQ multiplex PCR, the TCRdb table keeps only in-frame clones and is missing some. This sample has about 24,000 clones, with 60% to 85% found just once. This specimen was peripheral blood mononuclear cells (PBMCs), taken before the second cycle of nivolumab. These receptors all stem from a human donor with classical Hodgkin lymphoma. Both conserved end residues are part of each CDR3. Fields, in order: clone size, V gene, J gene, CDR3 protein. Clone size is stated in some rows and not others, as once, few, many or a class when expanded.

-	TRBV28	TRBJ1-2	CASSFLGHRGGYTF
-	TRBV7-9	TRBJ1-2	CASSFRGEYYGYTF
-	TRBV11-2	TRBJ2-2	CASSLISGAGELFF
-	TRBV28	TRBJ1-2	CASRTGNGYTF
few	TRBV5-1	TRBJ2-5	CASSFPKTPHQETQYF
-	TRBV5-6	TRBJ2-7	CASSLGGGRAYEQYF
-	TRBV7-2	TRBJ2-2	CASSLGRAGGTGELFF
-	TRBV18	TRBJ2-1	CASSPQGRGSYNEQFF
-	TRBV5-4	TRBJ2-5	CASSLGLAGPNQETQYF
few	TRBV6-5	TRBJ2-7	CASSNGGVGYEQYF
-	TRBV7-9	TRBJ1-1	CASSLSEARAFF
once	TRBV10-3	TRBJ2-7	CAITPADRPYEQYF
-	TRBV27	TRBJ2-1	CASSPGTGYNNEQFF
-	TRBV6-5	TRBJ2-7	CASSYSGGGLWEQYF
-	TRBV11-2	TRBJ2-1	CASSLALAGGFNEQFF
-	TRBV28	TRBJ2-7	CASSLKQGSPYEQYF
-	TRBV5-3	TRBJ1-1	CARIQMADNTEAFF
-	TRBV6-5	TRBJ2-5	CASSYAGGPETQYF
-	TRBV28	TRBJ2-1	CASSPIGQGSNEQFF
-	TRBV19	TRBJ1-1	CASSINRQRKAFF
-	TRBV9	TRBJ1-1	CASSVATGTEAFF
-	TRBV14	TRBJ2-7	CASSQVGNYYEQYF
-	TRBV21-1	TRBJ1-1	CASSDRDCPSNTEAFF
-	TRBV9	TRBJ2-3	CASSVDEGMGTGDTQYF
-	TRBV2	TRBJ2-7	CASSELGMEQYF
few	TRBV4-3	TRBJ1-2	CASSQDRGNYGYTF
-	TRBV28	TRBJ2-1	CASSFREQFF
-	TRBV7-2	TRBJ1-2	CASSFWGGHGYTF
-	TRBV2	TRBJ1-2	CASSDLRWAYGYTF
-	TRBV7-6	TRBJ2-3	CASSLLVASTDTQYF
-	TRBV2	TRBJ2-5	CASSDEEGVGQETQYF
few	TRBV6-1	TRBJ1-3	CASSEWLADSGNTIYF
-	TRBV19	TRBJ1-5	CASSRAGRQPQHF
-	TRBV13	TRBJ2-7	CASSLTGGPGEQYF
medium-sized	TRBV7-9	TRBJ2-2	CASSPDTGELFF
few	TRBV5-6	TRBJ1-4	CASSLIGFGTGGAKERLFF
-	TRBV6-6	TRBJ1-1	CASLAHPNTEAFF
-	TRBV28	TRBJ2-1	CASSRLAGKQFF
-	TRBV28	TRBJ2-7	CASSLGWQGSYEQYF
-	TRBV7-9	TRBJ2-6	CASSLSGEPGANVLTF
-	TRBV25-1	TRBJ1-2	CASREAGVSGSYGYTF
-	TRBV9	TRBJ2-7	CASSVAGTSGRYEQYF
-	TRBV29-1	TRBJ2-1	CSVDGSSYNEQFF
-	TRBV7-2	TRBJ2-1	CASSRGTSGYNEQFF
-	TRBV7-6	TRBJ1-1	CASSSAAGRNTEAFF
few	TRBV15	TRBJ2-5	CATSSASTRSYETQYF